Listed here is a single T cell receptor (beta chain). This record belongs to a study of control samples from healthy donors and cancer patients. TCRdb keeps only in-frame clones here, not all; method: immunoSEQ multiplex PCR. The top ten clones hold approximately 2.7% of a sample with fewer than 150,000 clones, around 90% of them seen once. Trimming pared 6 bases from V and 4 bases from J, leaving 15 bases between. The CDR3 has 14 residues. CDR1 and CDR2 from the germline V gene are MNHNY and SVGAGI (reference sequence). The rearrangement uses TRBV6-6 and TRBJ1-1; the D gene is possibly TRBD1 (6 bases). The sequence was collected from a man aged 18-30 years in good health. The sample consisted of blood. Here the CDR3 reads CASRTDPGATEAFF. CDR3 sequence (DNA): TGTGCCAGCAGGACCGATCCAGGGGCCACTGAAGCTTTCTTT.